This T cell receptor beta chain originates from a study of long-term antiretroviral therapy in people with HIV. With 1 base clipped from V and 3 bases from J, the junction kept 5 bases outside the gene matches. This CDR3 has 15 residues. The germline V gene encodes CDR1 SGHVS and CDR2 FNYEAQ. Running of the v3.0 immunoSEQ assay took place at survey level. Clones were read by immunoSEQ multiplex PCR, and TCRdb kept only the in-frame ones, dropping some. The repertoire consists of 20,000 to 25,000 clones, with roughly 80% occurring once and the leading ten covering around 3%. Sequenced material: unsorted PBMCs, taken 1.9 years after starting antiretroviral therapy. The receptor comes from a woman aged 50 to 65 with HIV. J is TRBJ2-5 and V is TRBV7-6; TRBD1 agrees at 7 bases. CDR3 in DNA: TGTGCCAGCAGCTTAGGACAGGGCTTGAAAGAGACCCAGTACTTC. Translating gives CASSLGQGLKETQYF.